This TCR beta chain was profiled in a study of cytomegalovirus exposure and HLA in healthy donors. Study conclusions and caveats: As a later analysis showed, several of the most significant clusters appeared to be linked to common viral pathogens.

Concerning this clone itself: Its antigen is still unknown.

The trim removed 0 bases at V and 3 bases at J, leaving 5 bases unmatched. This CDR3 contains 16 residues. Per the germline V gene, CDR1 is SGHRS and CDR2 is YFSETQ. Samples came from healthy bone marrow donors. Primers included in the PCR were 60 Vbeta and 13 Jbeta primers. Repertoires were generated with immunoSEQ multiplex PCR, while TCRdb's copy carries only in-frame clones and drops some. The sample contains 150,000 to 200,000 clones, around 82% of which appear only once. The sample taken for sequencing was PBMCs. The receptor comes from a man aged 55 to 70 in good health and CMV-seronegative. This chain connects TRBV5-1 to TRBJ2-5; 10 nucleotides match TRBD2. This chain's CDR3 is CASSLGTSGDKETQYF. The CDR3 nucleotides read TGCGCCAGCAGCTTGGGGACTAGCGGAGATAAAGAGACCCAGTACTTC.